This is a list of T cell receptor beta chains from one sample in a study of T cell responses to AZD1222 COVID-19 vaccine. Measured with immunoSEQ multiplex PCR; TCRdb has only the in-frame clones, and not every one. The table lists about 28,000 clones, around 90% of them singletons. The starting material was peripheral blood, obtained on day 0 of AZD1222 vaccination. Receptors originate from an adult in good health. The CDR3 runs from the conserved cysteine through the conserved F or W. The order of the fields is J gene, clone size, V gene, D gene, CDR3 length, CDR3 protein, CDR3 DNA. A D gene is named only where the DNA matches it firmly. Not all rows give a size; the values are once, few, many and, for expanded clones, a class.

j_gene: TRBJ1-1; abundance: -; v_gene: TRBV7-2; d_gene: -; len: 14; CDR3aa: CASSPQGVSTEAFF; CDR3nt: TGTGCCAGCAGTCCACAGGGAGTCAGCACTGAAGCTTTCTTT
j_gene: TRBJ1-1; abundance: -; v_gene: TRBV24-1; d_gene: -; len: 13; CDR3aa: CATSRGRDTEAFF; CDR3nt: TGTGCCACCAGTCGGGGGCGAGACACTGAAGCTTTCTTT
j_gene: TRBJ2-7; abundance: once; v_gene: TRBV4-3; d_gene: -; len: 15; CDR3aa: CASSQGEDHSYEQYF; CDR3nt: TGCGCCAGCAGCCAAGGGGAAGACCACTCCTACGAGCAGTACTTC
j_gene: TRBJ1-5; abundance: -; v_gene: TRBV7-9; d_gene: -; len: 14; CDR3aa: CASSLDRGNQPQHF; CDR3nt: TGTGCCAGCAGCTTAGATCGGGGAAATCAGCCCCAGCATTTT
j_gene: TRBJ1-2; abundance: -; v_gene: TRBV28; d_gene: -; len: 15; CDR3aa: CASRLKFGQLHGYTF; CDR3nt: TGTGCCAGCAGGCTTAAGTTTGGACAGCTTCATGGCTACACCTTC
j_gene: TRBJ1-6; abundance: -; v_gene: TRBV4-3; d_gene: -; len: 15; CDR3aa: CASSLAGGYNSPLHF; CDR3nt: TGCGCCAGCAGCCTGGCGGGGGGGTATAATTCACCCCTCCACTTT
j_gene: TRBJ2-3; abundance: -; v_gene: TRBV7-2; d_gene: -; len: 16; CDR3aa: CASSHTGGTSTDTQYF; CDR3nt: TGTGCCAGCAGCCATACTGGGGGCACTAGCACAGATACGCAGTATTTT
j_gene: TRBJ2-7; abundance: few; v_gene: TRBV28; d_gene: -; len: 11; CDR3aa: CASSLRYEQYF; CDR3nt: TGTGCCAGCAGTCTTCGCTACGAGCAGTACTTC
j_gene: TRBJ2-7; abundance: -; v_gene: TRBV4-1; d_gene: -; len: 12; CDR3aa: CASSQDEYEQYF; CDR3nt: TGCGCCAGCAGCCAAGATGAGTACGAGCAGTACTTC
j_gene: TRBJ1-3; abundance: -; v_gene: TRBV2; d_gene: -; len: 12; CDR3aa: CASMTAGNTIYF; CDR3nt: TGTGCCAGCATGACAGCTGGAAACACCATATATTTT
j_gene: TRBJ1-6; abundance: -; v_gene: TRBV27; d_gene: -; len: 15; CDR3aa: CASSLYGQENSPLHF; CDR3nt: TGTGCCAGCAGTTTATACGGACAAGAAAATTCACCCCTCCACTTT
j_gene: TRBJ1-6; abundance: -; v_gene: TRBV20-1; d_gene: -; len: 14; CDR3aa: CSASDRREWSPLHF; CDR3nt: TGCAGTGCTAGTGACCGCAGGGAGTGGTCACCCCTCCACTTT
j_gene: TRBJ1-5; abundance: -; v_gene: TRBV30; d_gene: -; len: 13; CDR3aa: CAFTARGNQPQHF; CDR3nt: TGTGCCTTTACGGCGAGGGGCAATCAGCCCCAGCATTTT